The 8 T cell receptor beta chains reported below all come from one sample, sequenced in a study of cytomegalovirus exposure and HLA in healthy donors. Use of 60 Vbeta and 13 Jbeta primers characterized the PCR. Profiled with immunoSEQ multiplex PCR; TCRdb holds only in-frame clones, not every one. This sample yields roughly 100,000 clones, of which over 60% are seen a single time; 9.6% belongs to the top ten. The sequenced sample was PBMCs. These receptors came from a male donor in good health and CMV-seropositive.

CDR3 in amino acids: CAISEIGYEQYF. For the CDR3, the DNA is TGTGCCATCAGTGAGATCGGGTACGAGCAGTACTTC. The chain uses TRBV10-3 and TRBJ2-7; D call uncertain. The V end lost 2 bases, the J end lost 4 bases, and 6 bases lay between the germline ends. This CDR3 spans 12 amino acids. Germline-derived CDR1 and CDR2 are ENHRY and SYGVKD.

The V call is TRBV5-1, the J call TRBJ2-3, with 7 positions matching TRBD2. Losses at the gene ends were 4 bases for V and 2 bases for J; bases not matched to a gene: 7. CDR3 length: 15 residues. Germline V CDR1 and CDR2: SGHRS, YFSETQ. CDR3 sequence reads: CASSPQAGPTDTQYF. CDR3 bases: TGCGCCAGCAGCCCCCAAGCGGGACCCACAGATACGCAGTATTTT.

V usage is TRBV11-2 and J usage is TRBJ1-1, with TRBD1 identical over 8 bases. The CDR3 is 12 amino acids. The J segment lost 9 bases and the V segment lost 5 bases, leaving 5 bases of the junction unmatched. From germline, CDR1 is SGHAT and CDR2 FQNNGV. For the CDR3, the DNA is TGTGCCAGCAGCGTCGACAGGGGACAAGCTTTCTTT. Its translation: CASSVDRGQAFF. Drawing the rest from reference TRBV11-2 and TRBJ1-1, the complete variable domain is EAGVAQSPRYKIIEKRQSVAFWCNPISGHATLYWYQQILGQGPKLLIQFQNNGVVDDSQLPKDRFSAERLKGVDSTLKIQPAKLEDSAVYLCASSVDRGQAFFGQGTRLTVV.

There are a few counts of this clone. The rearrangement uses TRBV4-3 and TRBJ2-7; D is possibly TRBD1 (7 bases). In germline, CDR1 is LGHNA, CDR2 YSLEER. V was cut by 0 bases and J by 5 bases, with 17 bases left in between. The CDR3 runs 16 residues. In nucleotides, the CDR3 is TGCGCCAGCAGCCAAGATCTCGGTCAGGGGGGAAACGAGCAGTACTTC. It specifies CASSQDLGQGGNEQYF.

The chain employs TRBV28 and TRBJ1-2; TRBD1 might be the D (5 bases). This CDR3 has 15 amino acids. Germline CDR1 reads MDHEN; CDR2 reads SYDVKM. V was shortened by 6 bases and J by 8 bases, with 22 bases between the two germline ends. Here the CDR3 reads CASSNTGRLNSGYTF. DNA for the CDR3: TGTGCCAGCAGCAATACAGGAAGGCTAAATTCGGGCTACACCTTC.

This sequence joins TRBV2 and TRBJ2-3; D possibly corresponds to TRBD2 (6 bases). Germline values: CDR1 SNHLY, CDR2 FYNNEI. V dropped 3 bases and J dropped 6 bases, with 13 bases sitting between them. This CDR3 is built from 14 residues. In nucleotides, the CDR3 is TGTGCCAGCAGTGAGGCGACTAGAGCGGATACGCAGTATTTT. Protein product: CASSEATRADTQYF.

V usage is TRBV9 and J usage is TRBJ2-1, with D tentatively TRBD2 (5 bases). CDR3 length: 19 amino acids. The V and J ends lost 0 bases and 6 bases respectively, with 25 bases between them. Germline CDR1 and CDR2: SGDLS and YYNGEE. The CDR3 DNA reads TGTGCCAGCAGCGTAGCAGCCGGGATCGGCGTAGGGAAGGGCAATGAGCAGTTCTTC. The encoded protein is CASSVAAGIGVGKGNEQFF.

A single count supports this clone. This chain joins TRBV19 and TRBJ2-3, with D perhaps TRBD2 (5 bases). The CDR3 spans 16 residues. Between the trimmed V and J ends, which lost 10 bases and 0 bases, there was a span of 20 bases. Per the germline V gene, CDR1 is LNHDA and CDR2 is SQIVND (reference sequence). Here the CDR3 reads CATTSRGRPSTDTQYF. CDR3 bases: TGTGCCACCACTTCCCGAGGGCGGCCTAGCACAGATACGCAGTATTTT.